One and the same sample provided the 32 T cell receptor beta chains below, sequenced in a study of CD8 T cells in ankylosing spondylitis. TCRdb reprocessed the 5' RACE reads with MiXCR, giving one entry per CDR3 protein. The table includes about 160,000 distinct CDR3 sequences, 9.5% to 10% detected once. The sequencing input was blood, either unsorted or a sorted T cell fraction (not recorded which). Receptor source: a female donor with ankylosing spondylitis or in good health (not recorded which).

This clonotype was recorded many times. The V and J genes are TRBV4-3 and TRBJ2-5; the match to TRBD2 covers 7 bases. Germline V lookup: CDR1 LGHNA, CDR2 YSLEER. J gave up 4 bases and V 2 bases, and 10 bases lay outside the gene matches. The CDR3 runs 16 residues. DNA for the CDR3: TGCGCCAGCAGCCAACGTTTAGGGAGGGCAGGAGAGACCCAGTACTTC. Amino acids: CASSQRLGRAGETQYF.

The rearrangement uses TRBV6-1 and TRBJ1-1; D is unclear. The CDR3 runs 14 residues. The V gene's germline CDR1 is MNHNS and CDR2 SASEGT. The V gene lost 5 bases and the J gene lost 3 bases, with 13 bases spanning the gap. The CDR3 protein is CASSQEPGDTEAFF. As DNA, the CDR3 is TGTGCCAGCAGTCAAGAGCCTGGGGACACTGAAGCTTTCTTT.

This clonotype was counted ten times or more. The chain carries TRBV19 and TRBJ1-1; D not resolved. The CDR3 consists of 14 residues. Germline CDR1 and CDR2: LNHDA and SQIVND (reference sequence). Between the trimmed V and J ends, which lost 5 bases and 6 bases, there was a span of 16 bases. The CDR3 protein is CASSEHLTGSEAFF. CDR3 coding DNA: TGTGCCAGTAGTGAACATCTTACGGGTTCTGAAGCTTTCTTT.

The chain couples TRBV7-2 to TRBJ1-1; no clear D gene. Germline lookup yields CDR1 SGHTA and CDR2 FQGNSA. This CDR3 spans 15 amino acids. V lost 0 bases and J lost 8, with 16 bases in between. The chain's CDR3 is CASSLAFQVESEAFF. CDR3 nucleotide sequence: TGTGCCAGCAGCTTAGCGTTCCAGGTTGAGTCGGAAGCTTTCTTT.

This clonotype was observed a handful of times. V gene TRBV4-3 combines with J gene TRBJ2-1; tentatively, D is TRBD2 (6 bases). The CDR3 spans 16 residues. The germline V gene encodes CDR1 LGHNA and CDR2 YSLEER. Trimming shortened V by 1 base and J by 9 bases, and 19 bases separated the two germline ends. The CDR3 region has the DNA TGCGCCAGCAGCCAAGGGACGGGAGTAACGGTTATTGAGCAGTTCTTC. Protein: CASSQGTGVTVIEQFF.

This clonotype was picked up a small number of times. The genes are TRBV3-1 and TRBJ1-1; 12 nucleotides match TRBD1. Germline V gives CDR1 LGHDT, CDR2 YNNKEL (reference sequence). The length of the CDR3 is 15 residues. J lost 4 bases, V lost 4 bases, and 4 bases had no gene match. CDR3 sequence: CASSPGTGGFTEAFF. CDR3 DNA: TGTGCCAGCAGCCCGGGGACAGGGGGCTTCACTGAAGCTTTCTTT.

The gene calls are TRBV4-3 and TRBJ2-7, with a tentative D call TRBD1 (6 bases). The CDR3 runs 14 residues. The V and J ends lost 0 bases and 4 bases respectively, with 10 bases between them. Germline-derived CDR1 and CDR2 are LGHNA and YSLEER. Written as DNA, the CDR3 is TGCGCCAGCAGCCAAGAGCATAGGGGGTACGAGCAGTACTTC. It translates to CASSQEHRGYEQYF.

This clonotype appeared a few times. The chain employs TRBV4-3 and TRBJ1-4; D is uncertain. This CDR3 contains 13 residues. Per the germline V gene, CDR1 is LGHNA and CDR2 is YSLEER. Trimming cost V 1 base and J 8 bases, with 8 bases left between them. CDR3 region: CASSQGWNEKLFF. CDR3 nucleotides: TGCGCCAGCAGCCAAGGGTGGAACGAAAAACTGTTTTTT.

The chain is built from TRBV7-6 and TRBJ2-7; 11 bases agree with TRBD1. V lost 5 bases, J lost 8 bases, and 8 bases stayed unmatched. The CDR3 covers 14 residues. From germline, CDR1 is SGHVS and CDR2 FNYEAQ. In DNA, the CDR3 is TGTGCCAGCAGCAACACCGGGACAGGGGGAAAGCAGTACTTC. It translates to CASSNTGTGGKQYF. Using reference TRBV7-6 and TRBJ2-7 for the parts outside the CDR3, the full variable domain is GAGVSQSPRYKVTKRGQDVALRCDPISGHVSLYWYRQALGQGPEFLTYFNYEAQQDKSGLPNDRFSAERPEGSISTLTIQRTEQRDSAMYRCASSNTGTGGKQYFGPGTRLTVT.

This clonotype has ten or more counts. V is TRBV4-3 and J is TRBJ2-1; 9 bases fit TRBD1. Germline-derived CDR1 and CDR2 are LGHNA and YSLEER. The ends lost 4 bases at V and 8 bases at J; junction bases unmatched: 9. The CDR3 is 15 amino acids. As DNA, the CDR3 is TGCGCCAGCAGCCGGAAAGGGACAGGGTACCATGAGCAGTTCTTC. Protein: CASSRKGTGYHEQFF.

This clonotype is a singleton in its sample. The chain is built from TRBV7-9 and TRBJ2-1, with D unresolved. Trimming shortened V by 4 bases and J by 0 bases, and 7 bases separated the two germline ends. This CDR3 has 14 residues. From germline, CDR1 is SEHNR and CDR2 FQNEAQ (reference sequence). CDR3 protein: CASSSVLSYNEQFF. CDR3 in DNA: TGTGCCAGCAGCTCCGTACTCTCCTACAATGAGCAGTTCTTC.

This chain links TRBV10-3 with TRBJ2-3, with a tentative D call TRBD1 (6 bases). Trimming cost V 0 bases and J 2 bases, with 12 bases left between them. Germline values: CDR1 ENHRY, CDR2 SYGVKD. The CDR3 totals 16 residues. The DNA for the CDR3 is TGTGCCATCAGTGAGTCCGAACAGGGTTACACAGATACGCAGTATTTT. Its protein is CAISESEQGYTDTQYF.

The rearrangement joins TRBV19 to TRBJ1-1; D not resolved. The CDR3 is 11 residues long. Germline CDR1 and CDR2: LNHDA and SQIVND (reference sequence). Trimming stripped 10 bases from V and 4 bases from J, with 10 bases between. The chain's CDR3 is CATRTGTEAFF. The CDR3 DNA reads as TGTGCCACCAGGACGGGCACTGAAGCTTTCTTT.

This chain links TRBV28 with TRBJ2-7, with D perhaps given as TRBD1 or TRBD2 (6 bases each). Trimming cost V 8 bases and J 4 bases, with 18 bases left between them. The V gene's germline CDR1 is MDHEN and CDR2 SYDVKM. This CDR3 is built from 14 residues. CDR3 DNA: TGTGCCAGCCAGGTTGTAAGGGGGGAATACGAGCAGTACTTC. It specifies CASQVVRGEYEQYF.

V is TRBV3-1 and J is TRBJ2-1; 9 bases are shared with TRBD2. Germline V gene data show CDR1 as LGHDT and CDR2 as YNNKEL (reference sequence). The ends lost 1 base at V and 7 bases at J; junction bases unmatched: 8. This CDR3 comprises 16 residues. CDR3 protein: CASSQVFGLAINEQFF. Here the CDR3 DNA reads TGTGCCAGCAGCCAAGTCTTCGGACTAGCGATTAATGAGCAGTTCTTC.

This clonotype has a handful of counts. This sequence joins TRBV15 and TRBJ2-7; the D gene could be TRBD1 or TRBD2 (5 bases each). There are 15 residues in the CDR3. Trimming left V 2 bases short and J 2 bases short, with 13 bases between. Germline V gene lookup returns CDR1 LNHNV and CDR2 YYDKDF (reference sequence). The CDR3 bases are TGTGCCACCAGCAGACTCCGGGACGGTACCTACGAGCAGTACTTC. Translating gives CATSRLRDGTYEQYF.

The rearrangement links TRBV24-1 to TRBJ1-1; D gene ambiguous. CDR1 is KGHDR and CDR2 is SFDVKD in the germline V gene. Between the trimmed V and J ends, which lost 4 bases and 7 bases, there was a span of 18 bases. The length of the CDR3 is 15 residues. Here the CDR3 DNA reads TGTGCCACCAGTGACGAGACCGCTCCCACCGGTGAAGCTTTCTTT. It yields the protein CATSDETAPTGEAFF.

The CDR3 loop is CASSQVGRGYEQFF. CDR3 in DNA: TGCGCCAGCAGCCAAGTTGGGAGGGGATATGAGCAGTTCTTC. V gene TRBV4-3 combines with J gene TRBJ2-1; 7 nucleotides align to TRBD2. Germline trimming cut 1 base from V and 8 bases from J; bases unmatched to any gene: 5. The CDR3 loop spans 14 amino acids. Germline V gene data show CDR1 as LGHNA and CDR2 as YSLEER.

In this sample, this clonotype turned up a few times. This rearrangement joins TRBV5-6 to TRBJ1-4; D is possibly TRBD1 (5 bases). CDR3 length: 12 amino acids. V was clipped by 3 bases and J by 10 bases, with 10 bases between them. Germline loops: CDR1 SGHDT, CDR2 YYEEEE. CDR3 amino acids: CASSWGVRKLFF. CDR3 sequence (DNA): TGTGCCAGCAGCTGGGGGGTGAGAAAACTGTTTTTT.

The gene calls are TRBV7-3 and TRBJ1-2; D may be TRBD1 (5 bases). CDR1 is SGHTA and CDR2 is FQGTGA in the germline V gene. The CDR3 runs 15 residues. With 5 bases removed from V and 0 bases from J, the gap between germline ends came to 13 bases. CDR3 sequence reads: CASSPGGEANYGYTF. The CDR3 DNA reads TGTGCCAGCAGCCCCGGGGGGGAAGCTAACTATGGCTACACCTTC.

This clonotype was counted between two and nine times. V is TRBV6-1 and J is TRBJ2-3; TRBD2 matches at 11 bases. V lost 6 bases to trimming and J lost 2 bases; unmatched junction nucleotides: 7. The CDR3 has 16 residues. CDR1 is MNHNS, CDR2 SASEGT, per germline. The CDR3 sequence is CASSPPTSGVTDTQYF. The CDR3, as DNA: TGTGCCAGCAGCCCCCCGACTAGCGGGGTCACAGATACGCAGTATTTT.

This clonotype was seen a handful of times. J is TRBJ2-5 and V is TRBV7-9; D perhaps matches TRBD2 (6 bases). The germline V gene has CDR1 SEHNR and CDR2 FQNEAQ (reference sequence). Trimming cost V 2 bases and J 1 base, with 14 bases left between them. This CDR3 has 16 amino acids. The CDR3 loop is CASSLSEGGFQETQYF. The CDR3 nucleotides are TGTGCCAGCAGCTTATCGGAGGGAGGATTCCAAGAGACCCAGTACTTC.

This clonotype was counted between two and nine times. CDR3 sequence: CSAREGGGVDTEAFF. The CDR3 DNA is TGCAGTGCTAGAGAAGGGGGAGGAGTGGACACTGAAGCTTTCTTT. The chain has TRBV20-1 and TRBJ1-1; weak D call: TRBD1 (6 bases). The germline V and J ends were trimmed by 0 bases and 3 bases, with 14 bases remaining between them. The CDR3 sequence is 15 residues long. Germline assignment: CDR1 DFQATT and CDR2 SNEGSKA (reference sequence).

This clonotype came up a few times. V is TRBV28 and J is TRBJ2-7; weak D call: TRBD2 (6 bases). The CDR3 is made up of 13 amino acids. Germline V gene lookup returns CDR1 MDHEN and CDR2 SYDVKM. V lost 7 bases and J 4 bases, leaving 14 bases between the germline ends. CDR3 residues: CASTGLFLYEQYF. DNA of the CDR3: TGTGCCAGCACGGGACTGTTTCTTTACGAGCAGTACTTC. The full variable domain, completed using reference TRBV28 and TRBJ2-7, is DVKVTQSSRYLVKRTGEKVFLECVQDMDHENMFWYRQDPGLGLRLIYFSYDVKMKEKGDIPEGYSVSREKKERFSLILESASTNQTSMYLCASTGLFLYEQYFGPGTRLTVT.

This clonotype was recorded many times. The chain recombines TRBV12-3 or TRBV12-4 with TRBJ2-3; 8 nucleotides agree with TRBD1. The CDR3 spans 13 residues. J lost 5 bases, V lost 8 bases, and 6 bases had no gene match. The chain's CDR3 is CASDQGAGDTQYF. The CDR3, as DNA: TGTGCCAGCGATCAGGGGGCTGGAGATACGCAGTATTTT.

This chain connects TRBV4-3 to TRBJ2-2; weak D call: TRBD2 (5 bases). With 6 bases removed from V and 3 bases from J, the gap between germline ends came to 5 bases. CDR3 size: 12 residues. Per germline, CDR1 LGHNA and CDR2 YSLEER. The CDR3 DNA reads as TGCGCCAGCAGAGCGGACACCGGGGAGCTGTTTTTT. Translation gives CASRADTGELFF.

This clonotype has just a few counts. This chain links TRBV13 with TRBJ2-7; 13 nucleotides line up with TRBD2. The CDR3 totals 16 residues. The trim removed 3 bases at V and 1 base at J, leaving 3 bases unmatched. CDR1 and CDR2 (germline): PRHDT, FYEKMQ (reference sequence). In nucleotides, the CDR3 is TGTGCCAGCAGCTTGGGGACTAGCGGGATTTCCTACGAGCAGTACTTC. As protein: CASSLGTSGISYEQYF.

The chain is built from TRBV12-3 or TRBV12-4 and TRBJ1-1; 7 positions match TRBD1. V dropped 5 bases and J dropped 8; count of bases not matched to a gene: 5. The CDR3 consists of 12 residues. In DNA, the CDR3 is TGTGCCAGCAGTGTTACAGGGGTCGAAGCTTTCTTT. Translated, it gives CASSVTGVEAFF.

The CDR3 DNA is TGTGCCAGCAGTTACTCGCAGGGAAATCAGCCCCAGCATTTT. Its protein is CASSYSQGNQPQHF. The V call is TRBV6-5, the J call TRBJ1-5, with D possibly being TRBD1 (5 bases). CDR1 and CDR2 (germline): MNHEY, SVGAGI. Trimming removed 0 bases from V and 4 bases from J, with 7 bases in between. This CDR3 spans 14 amino acids.

Written as DNA, the CDR3 is TGTGCCAGCAGCTTAAGGGGGAGAGCTGGAAACACCATATATTTT. This translates into CASSLRGRAGNTIYF. The gene calls are TRBV13 and TRBJ1-3; perhaps TRBD1 as D (6 bases). The CDR3 covers 15 residues. Germline loops: CDR1 PRHDT, CDR2 FYEKMQ (reference sequence). Trimming took off 2 bases at V and 2 bases at J, with 10 bases between the two ends.

This clonotype was counted at least ten times. The chain is built from TRBV6-5 and TRBJ2-1, with TRBD2 as a possible D gene (5 bases). The V and J ends lost 2 bases and 9 bases respectively, with 5 bases between them. The CDR3 runs to 11 residues. Germline V gene lookup returns CDR1 MNHEY and CDR2 SVGAGI. The CDR3 DNA sequence: TGTGCCAGCAGTTACCGGGGTGAGCAGTTCTTC. It yields the protein CASSYRGEQFF.

A note on this clonotype: Given a much more abundant clone one base away, this may be a read error. The rearrangement uses TRBV7-9 and TRBJ2-1, with D perhaps TRBD2 (5 bases). The CDR3 sequence is 14 residues long. Germline CDR1 is SEHNR and CDR2 is FQNEAQ (reference sequence). The CDR3 bases are TGTGCCAGCGCCGTGCAGCGGAGATACAATGAGAAGTTCTTC. Translation: CASAVQRRYNEKFF.